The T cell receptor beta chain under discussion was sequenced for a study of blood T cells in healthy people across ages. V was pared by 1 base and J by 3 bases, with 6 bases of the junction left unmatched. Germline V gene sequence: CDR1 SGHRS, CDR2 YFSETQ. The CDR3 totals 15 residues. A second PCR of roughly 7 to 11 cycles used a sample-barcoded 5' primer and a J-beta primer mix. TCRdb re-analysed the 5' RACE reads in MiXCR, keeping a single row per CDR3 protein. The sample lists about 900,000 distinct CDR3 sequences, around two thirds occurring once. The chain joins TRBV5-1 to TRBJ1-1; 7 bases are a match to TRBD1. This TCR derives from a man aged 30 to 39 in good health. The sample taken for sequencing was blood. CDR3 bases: TGCGCCAGCAGCTTGCCAGGGGGAGGTGACACTGAAGCTTTCTTT. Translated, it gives CASSLPGGGDTEAFF. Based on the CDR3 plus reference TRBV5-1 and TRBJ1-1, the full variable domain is KAGVTQTPRYLIKTRGQQVTLSCSPISGHRSVSWYQQTPGQGLQFLFEYFSETQRNKGNFPGRFSGRQFSNSRSEMNVSTLELGDSALYLCASSLPGGGDTEAFFGQGTRLTVV.